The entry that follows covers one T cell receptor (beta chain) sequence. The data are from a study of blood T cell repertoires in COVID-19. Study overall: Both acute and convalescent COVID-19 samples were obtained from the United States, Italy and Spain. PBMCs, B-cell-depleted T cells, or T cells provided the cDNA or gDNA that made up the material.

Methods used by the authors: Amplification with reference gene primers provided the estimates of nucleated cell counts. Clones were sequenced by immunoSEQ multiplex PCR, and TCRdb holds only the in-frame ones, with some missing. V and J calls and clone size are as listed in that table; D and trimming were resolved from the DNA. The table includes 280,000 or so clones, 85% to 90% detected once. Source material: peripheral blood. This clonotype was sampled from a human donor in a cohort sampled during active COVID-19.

The CDR3 DNA is TGCGCCAGCAGCCTACTAGCGGCGTCCTACAATGAGCAGTTCTTC. Amino acids: CASSLLAASYNEQFF. This chain uses TRBV4-1 with TRBJ2-1, with 8 bases that match TRBD2. The CDR3 has 15 residues. V dropped 4 bases and J dropped 1; count of bases not matched to a gene: 3. From germline, CDR1 is MGHRA and CDR2 YSYEKL.